This T cell receptor beta chain was recorded in a study of blood T cells in healthy people across ages. With a J-beta primer mix and a sample-barcoded 5' primer, a second PCR ran about 7 to 12 cycles. TCRdb re-analysed the 5' RACE reads in MiXCR, keeping a single row per CDR3 protein. Found here are 1.6 million or so distinct CDR3 sequences, 30% to 35% of them singletons; the top ten hold approximately 10%. Study-wide results and limits: Diversity was higher, and naive CD4+ cells more numerous, in long-lived donors than in aged donors.

A note on this clonotype: Its antigen is unknown. One junction end does not reproduce the germline sequence, and a read error may be involved.

Germline V gene sequence: CDR1 SGHRS, CDR2 YFSETQ. The CDR3 spans 15 residues. This rearrangement joins TRBV5-1 to TRBJ1-5; 10 nucleotides agree with TRBD1. Material for sequencing was blood. This TCR came from a woman in her 30s in good health. CDR3 region: CASSSGTGVNQPQHF. The CDR3 nucleotides are TGTGCCAGCAGCTCCGGGACAGGGGTTAATCAGCCCCAGCATTTT.